The entry below gives a single TCR beta chain sequence along with its context. Antigen: not known. These data come from a study of cytomegalovirus exposure and HLA in healthy donors. With 60 Vbeta and 13 Jbeta primers, the PCR was carried out. Repertoires were generated with immunoSEQ multiplex PCR, while TCRdb's copy carries only in-frame clones and drops some. The table lists approximately 100,000 clones. The study's findings and limits: Clonal expansion was found to be greater in HLA-associated TCR beta chains than in equally common others in a later analysis. When analyzed later, a missense DCLRE1C variant was found to be linked to TCR beta V- and J-gene trimming. The dataset shows that most TCR sequences were rare, while some public TCRs occurred in many donors.

The sequenced sample was PBMCs. The sequence came from a man aged 40-55 years in good health and CMV-seronegative.

The CDR3 DNA sequence: TGTGCCAGCAGTTACGCCTCCGGGACAGCTGACGAGCAGTACTTC. Its protein product is CASSYASGTADEQYF. The gene calls are TRBV6-5 and TRBJ2-7; 7 bases match TRBD1. Germline CDR1 reads MNHEY; CDR2 reads SVGAGI. The CDR3 covers 15 residues. Trimming cost V 2 bases and J 5 bases; bases outside gene matches: 9.